The entry below describes one T cell receptor beta chain. As yet, its antigen is unknown. The entry originates in a study of cytomegalovirus exposure and HLA in healthy donors. This PCR relied on a set of 60 Vbeta primers and 13 Jbeta primers. The assay was immunoSEQ multiplex PCR, and TCRdb's table has in-frame clones only and misses some. The table gives around 210,000 clones; the top ten clones make up roughly 1.2% of it. General study findings and limits: Altogether, some 160 TCR beta chains were recorded as cytomegalovirus-associated.

The V gene's germline CDR1 is MNHNY and CDR2 SVGAGI (reference sequence). The CDR3 spans 15 residues. V was pared by 2 bases and J by 4 bases, with 6 bases of the junction left unmatched. Material: PBMCs. The rearrangement uses TRBV6-6 and TRBJ2-5; 8 nucleotides match TRBD1. The receptor comes from a girl aged 2 to 9 in good health and CMV-seropositive. The CDR3 DNA is TGTGCCAGCAGTTACCAGGGGGCGCCCAGAGAGACCCAGTACTTC. This translates into CASSYQGAPRETQYF.